Each of the 2 T cell receptor beta chains below was sequenced from the same sample in a study of blood T cell repertoires in COVID-19. Some clones are missing from TCRdb's copy, which holds only in-frame ones; the method was immunoSEQ multiplex PCR. The table records 55,000 to 80,000 clones, roughly 82% of them present only once. Material for sequencing was peripheral blood. The receptors come from a human donor in a cohort sampled during active COVID-19.

The chain is built from TRBV5-1 and TRBJ2-1; D possibly corresponds to TRBD2 (6 bases). Germline values: CDR1 SGHRS, CDR2 YFSETQ. This CDR3 is built from 16 residues. V was clipped by 0 bases and J by 0 bases, with 10 bases between them. CDR3 DNA sequence: TGCGCCAGCAGCTTGGGCCCCGGGAGCTCCTACAATGAGCAGTTCTTC. It encodes CASSLGPGSSYNEQFF.

The genes are TRBV6-5 and TRBJ2-5; D unclear. Trimming shortened V by 8 bases and J by 3 bases, and 7 bases separated the two germline ends. Germline CDR1 is MNHEY and CDR2 is SVGAGI. This CDR3 contains 11 residues. In DNA form, the CDR3 reads TGTGCCAGCGAGGCGGAAGAGACCCAGTACTTC. It encodes CASEAEETQYF.